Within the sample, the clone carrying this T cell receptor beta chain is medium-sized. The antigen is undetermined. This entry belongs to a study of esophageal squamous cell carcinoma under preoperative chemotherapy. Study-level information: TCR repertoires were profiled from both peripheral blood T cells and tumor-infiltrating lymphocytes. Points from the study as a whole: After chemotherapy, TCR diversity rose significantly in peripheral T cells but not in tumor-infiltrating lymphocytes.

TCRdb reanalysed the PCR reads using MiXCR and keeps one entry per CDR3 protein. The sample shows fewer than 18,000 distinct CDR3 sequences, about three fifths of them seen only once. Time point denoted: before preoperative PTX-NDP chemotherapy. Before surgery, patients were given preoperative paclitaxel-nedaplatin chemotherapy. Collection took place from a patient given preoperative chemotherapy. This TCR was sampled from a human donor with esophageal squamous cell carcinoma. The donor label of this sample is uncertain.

The CDR3: CASSPRDRGYEQYF. The CDR3 nucleotides are TGTGCCAGCAGTCCCCGGGACAGGGGTTACGAGCAGTACTTC. The V and J genes are TRBV6-7 and TRBJ2-1, with 10 positions matching TRBD1. Near its end, the DNA agrees better with TRBJ2-7, so the J call may be wrong. TRBV6-7 is an ORF for which the function is uncertain. This CDR3 is 14 amino acids long.